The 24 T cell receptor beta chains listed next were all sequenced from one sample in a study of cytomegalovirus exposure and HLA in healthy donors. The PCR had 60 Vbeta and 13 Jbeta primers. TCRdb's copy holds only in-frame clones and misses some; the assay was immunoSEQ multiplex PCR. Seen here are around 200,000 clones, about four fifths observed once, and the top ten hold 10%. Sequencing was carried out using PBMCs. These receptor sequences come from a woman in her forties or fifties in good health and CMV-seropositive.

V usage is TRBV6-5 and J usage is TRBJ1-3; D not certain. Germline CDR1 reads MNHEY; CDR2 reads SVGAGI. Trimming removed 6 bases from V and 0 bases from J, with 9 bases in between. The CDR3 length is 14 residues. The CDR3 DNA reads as TGTGCCAGCAGCATCACTCACTCTGGAAACACCATATATTTT. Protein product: CASSITHSGNTIYF.

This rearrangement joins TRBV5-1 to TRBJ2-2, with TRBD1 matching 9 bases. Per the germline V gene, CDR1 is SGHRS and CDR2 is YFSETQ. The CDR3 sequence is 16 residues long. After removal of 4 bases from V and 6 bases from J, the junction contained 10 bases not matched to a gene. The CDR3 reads CASSSSRDRVAGELFF. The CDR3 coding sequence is TGCGCCAGCAGCAGTTCCCGGGACAGGGTAGCCGGGGAGCTGTTTTTT.

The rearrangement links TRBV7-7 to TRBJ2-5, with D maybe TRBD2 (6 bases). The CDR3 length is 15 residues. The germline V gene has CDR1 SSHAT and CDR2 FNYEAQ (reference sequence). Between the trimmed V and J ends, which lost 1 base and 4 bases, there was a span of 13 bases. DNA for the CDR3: TGTGCCAGCAGCTTAGACCCAGACGGGGGAGAGACCCAGTACTTC. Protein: CASSLDPDGGETQYF.

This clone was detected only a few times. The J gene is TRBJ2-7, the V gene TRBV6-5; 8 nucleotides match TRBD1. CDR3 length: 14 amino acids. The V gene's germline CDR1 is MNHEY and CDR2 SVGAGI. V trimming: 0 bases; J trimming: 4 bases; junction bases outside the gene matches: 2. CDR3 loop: CASSYSDRVYEQYF. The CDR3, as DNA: TGTGCCAGCAGTTACTCGGACAGGGTGTACGAGCAGTACTTC.

The CDR3 coding sequence is TGTGCCAGCAGCCCGAGACTAGCGGCTACCGGGGAGCTGTTTTTT. Its protein product is CASSPRLAATGELFF. The rearrangement joins TRBV5-6 to TRBJ2-2; TRBD2 matches 9 bases. After removal of 4 bases from V and 5 bases from J, the junction contained 6 bases not matched to a gene. In germline, CDR1 is SGHDT, CDR2 YYEEEE. The CDR3 loop spans 15 amino acids.

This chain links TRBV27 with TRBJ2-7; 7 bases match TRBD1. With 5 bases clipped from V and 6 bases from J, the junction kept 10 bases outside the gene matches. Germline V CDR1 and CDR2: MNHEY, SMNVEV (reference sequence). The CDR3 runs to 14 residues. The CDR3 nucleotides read TGTGCCAGCAGTCTATACAGGGGAAGGCGCGAGCAGTACTTC. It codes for CASSLYRGRREQYF.

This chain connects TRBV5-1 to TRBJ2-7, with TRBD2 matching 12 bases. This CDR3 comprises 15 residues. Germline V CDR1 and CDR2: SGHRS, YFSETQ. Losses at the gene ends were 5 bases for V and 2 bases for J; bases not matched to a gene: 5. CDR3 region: CASRGLAGPPYEQYF. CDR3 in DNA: TGCGCCAGCAGAGGACTAGCGGGGCCCCCCTACGAGCAGTACTTC.

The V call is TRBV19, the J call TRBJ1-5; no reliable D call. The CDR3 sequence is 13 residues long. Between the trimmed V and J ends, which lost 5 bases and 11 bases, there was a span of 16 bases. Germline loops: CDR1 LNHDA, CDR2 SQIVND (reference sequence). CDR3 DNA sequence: TGTGCCAGTAGTCGACGTGTCCCTGAGGCCCAGCATTTT. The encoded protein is CASSRRVPEAQHF.

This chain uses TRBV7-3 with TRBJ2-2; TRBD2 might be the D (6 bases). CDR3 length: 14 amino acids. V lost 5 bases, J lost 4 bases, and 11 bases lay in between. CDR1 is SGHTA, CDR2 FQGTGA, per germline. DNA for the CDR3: TGTGCCAGCAGCCTGGGACTTTTCACCGGGGAGCTGTTTTTT. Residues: CASSLGLFTGELFF.

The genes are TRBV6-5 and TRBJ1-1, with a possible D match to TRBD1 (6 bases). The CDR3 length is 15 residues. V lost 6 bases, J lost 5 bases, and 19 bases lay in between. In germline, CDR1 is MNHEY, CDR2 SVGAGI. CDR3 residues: CASRRVGGGGTEAFF. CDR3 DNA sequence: TGTGCCAGCAGAAGGGTGGGAGGGGGGGGAACTGAAGCTTTCTTT.

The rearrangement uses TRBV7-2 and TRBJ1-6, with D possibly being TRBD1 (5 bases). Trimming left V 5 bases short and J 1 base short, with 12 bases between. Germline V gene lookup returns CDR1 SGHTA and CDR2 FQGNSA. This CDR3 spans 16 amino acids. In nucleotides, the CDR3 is TGTGCCAGCAGCGCCCGGGGGGGGTCCTATAATTCACCCCTCCACTTT. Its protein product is CASSARGGSYNSPLHF.

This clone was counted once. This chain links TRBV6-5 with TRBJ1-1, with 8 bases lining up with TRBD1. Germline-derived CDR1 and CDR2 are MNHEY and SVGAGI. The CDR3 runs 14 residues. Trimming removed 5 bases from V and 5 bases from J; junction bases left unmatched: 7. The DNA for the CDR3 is TGTGCCAGCAGTAGACGACAGGGGCGTACTGAAGCTTTCTTT. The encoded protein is CASSRRQGRTEAFF.

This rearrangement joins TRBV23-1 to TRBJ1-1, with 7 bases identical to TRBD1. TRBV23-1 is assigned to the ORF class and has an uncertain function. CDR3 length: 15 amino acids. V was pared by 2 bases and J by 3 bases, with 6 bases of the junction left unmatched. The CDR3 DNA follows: TGCGCCAGCAGTCAACGACAGGGTTCGGACACTGAAGCTTTCTTT. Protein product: CASSQRQGSDTEAFF.

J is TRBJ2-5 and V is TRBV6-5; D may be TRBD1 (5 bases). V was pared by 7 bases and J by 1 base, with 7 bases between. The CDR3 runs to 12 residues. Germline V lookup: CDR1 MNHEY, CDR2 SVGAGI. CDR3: CASIDSQETQYF. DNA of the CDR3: TGTGCCAGCATCGACAGCCAAGAGACCCAGTACTTC.

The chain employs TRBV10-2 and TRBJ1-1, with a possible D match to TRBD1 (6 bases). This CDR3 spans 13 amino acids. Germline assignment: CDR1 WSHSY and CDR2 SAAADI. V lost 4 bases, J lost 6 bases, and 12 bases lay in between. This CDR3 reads CASSVPGVAEAFF. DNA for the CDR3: TGCGCCAGCAGTGTACCAGGGGTCGCTGAAGCTTTCTTT.

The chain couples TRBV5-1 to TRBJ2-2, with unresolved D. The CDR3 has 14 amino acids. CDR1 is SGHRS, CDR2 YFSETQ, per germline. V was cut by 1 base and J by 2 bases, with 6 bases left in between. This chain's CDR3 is CASSLNLNTGELFF. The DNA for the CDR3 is TGCGCCAGCAGCTTGAATCTTAACACCGGGGAGCTGTTTTTT.

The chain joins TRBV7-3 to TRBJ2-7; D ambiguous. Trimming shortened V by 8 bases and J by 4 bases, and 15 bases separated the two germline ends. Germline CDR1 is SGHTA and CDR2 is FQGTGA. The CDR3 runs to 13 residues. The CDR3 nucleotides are TGTGCCAGCTCCGTCACAGTTGGATACGAGCAGTACTTC. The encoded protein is CASSVTVGYEQYF.

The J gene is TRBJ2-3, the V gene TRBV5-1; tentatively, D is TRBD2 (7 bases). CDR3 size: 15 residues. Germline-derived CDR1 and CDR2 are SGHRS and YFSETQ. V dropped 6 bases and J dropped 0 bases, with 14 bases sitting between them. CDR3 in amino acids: CASNARGGSTDTQYF. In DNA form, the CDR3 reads TGCGCCAGCAACGCAAGGGGGGGCAGCACAGATACGCAGTATTTT.

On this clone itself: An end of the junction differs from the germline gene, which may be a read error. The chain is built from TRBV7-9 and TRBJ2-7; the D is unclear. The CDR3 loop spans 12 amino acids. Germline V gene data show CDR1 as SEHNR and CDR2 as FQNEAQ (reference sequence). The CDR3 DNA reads TGTTCCAGCAGCCCACAGAGAAGCGAGCAGTACTTC. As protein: CSSSPQRSEQYF.

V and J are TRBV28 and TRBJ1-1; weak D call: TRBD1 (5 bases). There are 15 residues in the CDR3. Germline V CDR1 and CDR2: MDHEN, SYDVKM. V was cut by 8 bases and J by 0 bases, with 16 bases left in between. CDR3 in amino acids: CASPPAGGMNTEAFF. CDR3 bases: TGTGCCAGCCCCCCGGCGGGGGGAATGAACACTGAAGCTTTCTTT.

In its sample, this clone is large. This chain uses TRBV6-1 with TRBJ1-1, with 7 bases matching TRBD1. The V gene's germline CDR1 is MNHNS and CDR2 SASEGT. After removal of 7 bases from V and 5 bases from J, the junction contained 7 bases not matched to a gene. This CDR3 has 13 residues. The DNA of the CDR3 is TGTGCCAGCAATCTACAGGGGAGTACTGAAGCTTTCTTT. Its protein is CASNLQGSTEAFF.

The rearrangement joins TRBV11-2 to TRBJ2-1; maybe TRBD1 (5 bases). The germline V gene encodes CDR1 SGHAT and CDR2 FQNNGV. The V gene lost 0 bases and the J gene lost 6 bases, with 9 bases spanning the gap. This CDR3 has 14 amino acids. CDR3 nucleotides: TGTGCCAGCAGCTTAGATGGCAGGGTCAATGAGCAGTTCTTC. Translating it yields CASSLDGRVNEQFF.

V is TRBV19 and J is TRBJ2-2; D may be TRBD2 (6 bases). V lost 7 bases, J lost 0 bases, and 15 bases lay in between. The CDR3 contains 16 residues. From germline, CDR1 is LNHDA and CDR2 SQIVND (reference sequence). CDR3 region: CASTTDGGANTGELFF. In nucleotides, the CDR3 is TGTGCCAGTACCACAGACGGGGGAGCGAACACCGGGGAGCTGTTTTTT.

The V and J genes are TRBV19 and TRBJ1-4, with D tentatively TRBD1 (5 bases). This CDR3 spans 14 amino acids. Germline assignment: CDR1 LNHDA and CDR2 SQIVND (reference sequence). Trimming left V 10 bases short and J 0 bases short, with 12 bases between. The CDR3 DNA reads TGTGCCACCAAGACAGTTGCAACTAATGAAAAACTGTTTTTT. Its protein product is CATKTVATNEKLFF.